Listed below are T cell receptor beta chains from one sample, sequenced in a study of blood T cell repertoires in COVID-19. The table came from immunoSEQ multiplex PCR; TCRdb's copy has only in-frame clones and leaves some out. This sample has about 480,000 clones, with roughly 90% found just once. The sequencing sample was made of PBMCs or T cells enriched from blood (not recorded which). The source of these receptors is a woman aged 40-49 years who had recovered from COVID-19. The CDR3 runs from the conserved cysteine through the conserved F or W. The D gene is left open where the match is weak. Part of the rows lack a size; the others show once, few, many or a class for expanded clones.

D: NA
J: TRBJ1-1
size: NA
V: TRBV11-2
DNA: TGTGCCAGCAGCCCAATCGGTCGGGAGAACACTGAAGCTTTCTTT
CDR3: CASSPIGRENTEAFF

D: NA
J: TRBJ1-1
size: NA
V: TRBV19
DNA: TGTGCCAGTAGTTCCGACACCGGTAAAGCTTTCTTT
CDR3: CASSSDTGKAFF

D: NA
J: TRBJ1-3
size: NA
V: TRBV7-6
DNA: TGTGCCAGCAGCTCCCGACGGGGAGCTGGAAACACCATATATTTT
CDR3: CASSSRRGAGNTIYF

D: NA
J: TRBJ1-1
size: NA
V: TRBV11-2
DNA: TGTGCCTCGATCGGACAGTTCACTGAAGCTTTCTTT
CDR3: CASIGQFTEAFF

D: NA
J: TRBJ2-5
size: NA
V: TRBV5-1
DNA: TGCGCCAGCAGCCCGAATAACTGGCAAGAGACCCAGTACTTC
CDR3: CASSPNNWQETQYF

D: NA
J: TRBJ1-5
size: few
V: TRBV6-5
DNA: TGTGCCAGCAGGGGGACATATAATCAGCCCCAGCATTTT
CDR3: CASRGTYNQPQHF

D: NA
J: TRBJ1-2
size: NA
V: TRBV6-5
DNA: TGTGCCAGCAGTCCGCGCTTATCATTACTCTATGGCTACACCTTC
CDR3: CASSPRLSLLYGYTF

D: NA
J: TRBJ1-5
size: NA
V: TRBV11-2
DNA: TGTGCCAGCAGCTTAGATCGAGGTCAGCCCCAGCATTTT
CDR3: CASSLDRGQPQHF

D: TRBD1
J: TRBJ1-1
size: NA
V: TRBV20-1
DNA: TGCAGTGCTAGTACAGGGGCCACTGAAGCTTTCTTT
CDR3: CSASTGATEAFF

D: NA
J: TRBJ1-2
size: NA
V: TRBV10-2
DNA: TGCGCCAGCAGGCCCATGGCCCAGATTTCCTATGGCTACACCTTC
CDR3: CASRPMAQISYGYTF

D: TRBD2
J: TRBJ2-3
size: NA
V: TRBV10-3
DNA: TGTGCCATCAGTCAGCGGGAGACAGATACGCAGTATTTT
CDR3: CAISQRETDTQYF

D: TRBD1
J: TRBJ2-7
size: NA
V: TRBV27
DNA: TGTGCCAGCAGTCTAGCCGGGACAGGGGCCTACGAGCAGTACTTC
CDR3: CASSLAGTGAYEQYF

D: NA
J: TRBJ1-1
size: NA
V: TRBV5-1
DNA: TGCGCCAGCAGCTCAGAAGGGGGTATAGGCACTGAAGCTTTCTTT
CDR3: CASSSEGGIGTEAFF

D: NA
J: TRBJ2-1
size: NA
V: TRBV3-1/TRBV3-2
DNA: TGTGCCAGCAGCCAAGAATTACGGTACAATGAGCAGTTCTTC
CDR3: CASSQELRYNEQFF

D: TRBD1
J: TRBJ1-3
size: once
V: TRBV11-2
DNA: TGTGCCAGCAGCTCCGGGACAGGGGCTGGTGGCATATATTTT
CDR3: CASSSGTGAGGIYF

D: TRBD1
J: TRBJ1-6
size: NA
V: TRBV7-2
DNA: TGTGCCAGCAGCACAGGGTGGACAGGGGTGTTTAATTCACCCCTCCACTTT
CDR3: CASSTGWTGVFNSPLHF

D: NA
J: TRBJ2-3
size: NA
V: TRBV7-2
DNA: TGTGCCAGCAGCTTGATAATGCTAGGTGACGATACGCAGTATTTT
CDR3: CASSLIMLGDDTQYF

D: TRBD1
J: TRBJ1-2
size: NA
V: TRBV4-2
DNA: TGTGCCAGCAGCCAAGTGGAGACAGGGAACTATGGCTACACCTTC
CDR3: CASSQVETGNYGYTF

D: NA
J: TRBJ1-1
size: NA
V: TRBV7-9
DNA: TGTGCCAGCAGCTTAGGGGCGAACACTGAAGCTTTCTTT
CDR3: CASSLGANTEAFF

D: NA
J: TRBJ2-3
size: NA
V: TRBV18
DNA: TGTGCCAGCTCACCTGGCGGCGACGGAGATACGCAGTATTTT
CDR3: CASSPGGDGDTQYF

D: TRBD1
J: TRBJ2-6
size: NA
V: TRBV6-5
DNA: TGTGCCAGCATAGGGGGCTCAGCTGGGGCCAACGTCCTGACTTTC
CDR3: CASIGGSAGANVLTF

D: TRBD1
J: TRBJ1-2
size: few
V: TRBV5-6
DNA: TGTGCCAGCAGACTAGACAGGGCCCTAAGCTACACCTTC
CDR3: CASRLDRALSYTF

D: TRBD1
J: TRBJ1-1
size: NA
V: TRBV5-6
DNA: TGTGCCAGCAGCTTAGGACAGGGTTCGATTGAAGCTTTCTTT
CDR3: CASSLGQGSIEAFF

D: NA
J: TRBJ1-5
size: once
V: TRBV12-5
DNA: TGTGCTAGTGGGATTCAGGGTTTGCATCAGCCCCAGCATTTT
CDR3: CASGIQGLHQPQHF

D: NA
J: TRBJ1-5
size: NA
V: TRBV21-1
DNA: TGTGCCAGCAGAAACCCGGGTCTCTATCAGCCCCAGCATTTT
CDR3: CASRNPGLYQPQHF

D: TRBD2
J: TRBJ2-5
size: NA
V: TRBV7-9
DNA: TGTGCCAGCAGCTCTAGCGGGAGTAAACGAGAGACCCAGTACTTC
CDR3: CASSSSGSKRETQYF

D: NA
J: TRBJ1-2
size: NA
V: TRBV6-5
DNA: TGTGCCAGCAGCCAAAGCAGAGGGTATGGCTACACCTTC
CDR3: CASSQSRGYGYTF

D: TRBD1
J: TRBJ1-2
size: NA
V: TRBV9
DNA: TGTGCCAGCAGCGCCGGGACAGGGGGCTTTAACTATGGCTACACCTTC
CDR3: CASSAGTGGFNYGYTF

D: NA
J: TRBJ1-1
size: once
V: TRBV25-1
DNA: TGTGCCAGCAGTGCTGGGGGGCGGGGGCAGGTTCGGAACACTGAAGCTTTCTTT
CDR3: CASSAGGRGQVRNTEAFF